The rows below give T cell receptor beta chains drawn from one sample of a study of blood T cell repertoires in COVID-19. Measured with immunoSEQ multiplex PCR; TCRdb has only the in-frame clones, and not every one. Of under 200,000 clones in the sample, about 80% were seen once. The sequenced sample consisted of peripheral blood. All receptors come from a man between 70 and 80 years old with active or convalescent COVID-19. Each CDR3 is given with its conserved first and last residue. Each record gives: D gene, J gene, clone size, V gene, CDR3 DNA, CDR3 protein. A D gene is named only where the DNA matches it firmly. Expanded clones get a size class; other rows say once, few or many, or leave the size out.

>TRBD1|TRBJ1-2|.|TRBV6-5
TGTGCCAGCCGGGGCGGGACAGGTCATGGCTACACCTTC
CASRGGTGHGYTF
>TRBD1|TRBJ1-4|.|TRBV5-1
TGCGCCAGCAGCATTCGGACAGGAGCTGCAACTAATGAAAAACTGTTTTTT
CASSIRTGAATNEKLFF
>.|TRBJ1-1|once|TRBV11-2
TGTGCCAGCAGCTCGCAGGGGTCGAACACTGAAGCTTTCTTT
CASSSQGSNTEAFF
>.|TRBJ1-6|few|TRBV6-5
TGTGCCAGCAGGGCACCGGACACTTATAATTCACCCCTCCACTTT
CASRAPDTYNSPLHF
>.|TRBJ2-1|.|TRBV4-1
TGCGCCAGCAGCCAAGGGACTTCCTACAATGAGCAGTTCTTC
CASSQGTSYNEQFF
>TRBD2|TRBJ2-1|.|TRBV5-5
TGTGCCAGCAGCTTAGTTATCGGGAGGTTAGTCAACAATGAGCAGTTCTTC
CASSLVIGRLVNNEQFF
>TRBD2|TRBJ2-7|.|TRBV3-1/TRBV3-2
TGTGCCAGCAGCCAAGTCGGGACTAGCGGGGTGTACGAGCAGTACTTC
CASSQVGTSGVYEQYF
>TRBD1|TRBJ1-5|.|TRBV2
TGTGCCATAAGGGACAGCCAAAATCAGCCCCAGCATTTT
CAIRDSQNQPQHF
>.|TRBJ1-2|.|TRBV2
TGTGCCAGCGGGACTGATTCGGGAGGCTACACCTTC
CASGTDSGGYTF
>TRBD2|TRBJ2-1|.|TRBV3-1/TRBV3-2
TGTGCCAGCAGCATATCTAGCGGCAATGAGCAGTTCTTC
CASSISSGNEQFF
>.|TRBJ1-1|.|TRBV2
TGTGCCAGCAGGTTCGACAGGAACACTGAAGCTTTCTTT
CASRFDRNTEAFF
>TRBD1|TRBJ2-4|.|TRBV19
TGTGCCAGTAGTTCCCCGGGACAGGGGAACAAAAACATTCAGTACTTC
CASSSPGQGNKNIQYF
>.|TRBJ1-6|.|TRBV6-4
TGTGCCAGCAGTGAAACGGACAGCCCAAATTCACCCCTCCACTTT
CASSETDSPNSPLHF
>.|TRBJ1-5|few|TRBV19
TGTGCCAGTATAACAGGGTCCCATAGCAATCAGCCCCAGCATTTT
CASITGSHSNQPQHF
>.|TRBJ2-3|once|TRBV13
TGTGCCAGCAGCCAGAGGAATGGGGCTTCGGGCACAGATACGCAGTATTTT
CASSQRNGASGTDTQYF
>.|TRBJ1-3|.|TRBV6-5
TGTGCCAGCAAAAGCACAGGCTCTGGAAACACCATATATTTT
CASKSTGSGNTIYF
>TRBD1|TRBJ2-7|.|TRBV5-8
TGTGCCAGCAGGAGGGACAGGGGCTACGAGCAGTACTTC
CASRRDRGYEQYF
>.|TRBJ1-2|few|TRBV7-2
TGTGCCAGCAGCCCCGGTTCGGGAACCGGGTCTGGCTACACCTTC
CASSPGSGTGSGYTF
>.|TRBJ2-5|.|TRBV5-5
TGTGCCAGCAGCTTGGGGGGACAAGCTCCCTTCCAAGAGACCCAGTACTTC
CASSLGGQAPFQETQYF
>.|TRBJ1-2|.|TRBV11-2
TGTGCCAGCAGCCCCCCCACGTTGACAAGTCTTAGCTATGGCTACACCTTC
CASSPPTLTSLSYGYTF
>.|TRBJ1-1|.|TRBV5-6
TGTGCCAGCAGCTTGGACAGGCGTGTCAACACTGAAGCTTTCTTT
CASSLDRRVNTEAFF
>.|TRBJ1-1|.|TRBV5-1
TGCGCCAGCAGCTTGATGGAGGGCACTGAAGCTTTCTTT
CASSLMEGTEAFF
>.|TRBJ1-1|.|TRBV28
TGTGCCAGCAGTACGGGAGGGACTGAAGCTTTCTTT
CASSTGGTEAFF
>.|TRBJ2-7|once|TRBV7-6
TGTGCCAGCAGCTTGGGTCCCACAGGGAACTCCTACGAGCAGTACTTC
CASSLGPTGNSYEQYF
>.|TRBJ2-7|once|TRBV28
TGTGCCAGCAGTTTATCGGTGGGGTTTGGCGGGGCTTCCTACGAGCAGTACTTC
CASSLSVGFGGASYEQYF
>TRBD1|TRBJ1-6|.|TRBV11-2
TGTGCCAGCAGCTTAGATACTGGACAGGGTACACCCCTCCACTTT
CASSLDTGQGTPLHF
>TRBD1|TRBJ2-5|.|TRBV9
TGTGCCAGCAGCGCCCGGGGACAGGGAAAAGAGACCCAGTACTTC
CASSARGQGKETQYF
>TRBD1|TRBJ1-6|.|TRBV30
TGTGCCTGGAGACCTGGCGGGACAGCAAATTCACCCCTCCACTTT
CAWRPGGTANSPLHF
>.|TRBJ1-1|.|TRBV4-3
TGCGCCAGCAGTGGGCAGATGAACACTGAAGCTTTCTTT
CASSGQMNTEAFF
>.|TRBJ2-1|once|TRBV5-5
TGTGCCAGCAGCTTGGTAGTACAGGGTGAGAATGAGCAGTTCTTC
CASSLVVQGENEQFF
>.|TRBJ1-2|.|TRBV2
TGTGCCAGCAGTGGGGGGGAGGGCTACTATGGCTACACCTTC
CASSGGEGYYGYTF
>TRBD2|TRBJ2-3|.|TRBV4-1
TGCGCCAGCAGCCTCCCCGGGGAGGGCGGCACAGATACGCAGTATTTT
CASSLPGEGGTDTQYF
>.|TRBJ1-5|.|TRBV27
TGTGCCAGCAGTTCCGGATGGGGGCGGTTCCTCCAGCATTTT
CASSSGWGRFLQHF
>.|TRBJ1-4|.|TRBV29-1
TGCAGCGTTTTCTTCTACGAAAAACTGTTTTTT
CSVFFYEKLFF
>TRBD1|TRBJ1-2|.|TRBV4-3
TGCGCCAGCAGCCAAGATACAACAGGGGTGAGCTATGGCTACACCTTC
CASSQDTTGVSYGYTF
>.|TRBJ2-3|.|TRBV24-1
TGTGCCACCAGTGATTTCGGACAGAGGGGTATGAATACGCAGTATTTT
CATSDFGQRGMNTQYF
>TRBD1|TRBJ2-2|.|TRBV4-3
TGCGCCAGCACCTCCTCCGGGACAGGGGACACCGGGGAGCTGTTTTTT
CASTSSGTGDTGELFF
>TRBD1|TRBJ2-1|.|TRBV7-2
TGTGCCAGCAGCCGACAGGGCCCTGAGCAGTTCTTC
CASSRQGPEQFF
>.|TRBJ1-1|.|TRBV5-1
TGCGCCAGCAGCTTCGGAGGCACTGAAGCTTTCTTT
CASSFGGTEAFF
>TRBD1|TRBJ1-2|once|TRBV18
TGTGCCAGCTCACCATGGATTATCGAGACAGGGCTTTTTGATGGCTACACCTTC
CASSPWIIETGLFDGYTF
>.|TRBJ1-2|.|TRBV5-5
TGTGCCAGCAGCTTCGGTTACTATGGCTACACCTTC
CASSFGYYGYTF
>.|TRBJ1-1|once|TRBV19
TGTGCCAGTAGTATACGTCGGGAGCTTCAAGCTTTCTTT
CASSIRRELQAFF
>TRBD1|TRBJ2-7|few|TRBV7-9
TGTGCCAGCAGTCACGGACAGGGCCCGGGAGAGCAGTACTTC
CASSHGQGPGEQYF
>.|TRBJ1-1|.|TRBV18
TGTGCCAGCTCACCAATGGCCCCTCGGGTGAACACTGAAGCTTTCTTT
CASSPMAPRVNTEAFF
>.|TRBJ2-2|.|TRBV11-2
TGTGCCAGCAGCCCGGTGGCAGGGGTAACCGGGGAGCTGTTTTTT
CASSPVAGVTGELFF